The source of this T cell receptor (beta chain) is a study of blood T cell repertoires in COVID-19. Germline values: CDR1 SGHRS, CDR2 YFSETQ. CDR3 length: 16 residues. Trimming stripped 0 bases from V and 0 bases from J, with 7 bases between. The repertoire was sequenced with immunoSEQ multiplex PCR; TCRdb's copy has only in-frame clones and lacks some. This sample has 200,000 to 250,000 clones; about nine tenths occur once, and the top ten carry under 3%. Sequenced: PBMCs or T cells enriched from blood (not recorded which). The TCR originated in a woman aged 25 to 39 who had recovered from COVID-19. V usage is TRBV5-1 and J usage is TRBJ1-6; D is unclear. Written as DNA, the CDR3 is TGCGCCAGCAGCTTGGCCGGGAGCTCCTATAATTCACCCCTCCACTTT. Amino acids: CASSLAGSSYNSPLHF.